The 14 T cell receptor beta chains below were found in one sample sequenced in a study of cytomegalovirus exposure and HLA in healthy donors (TCRdb year 2017). The receptor library was made with the immunoSEQ multiplex PCR assay. For the multiplex PCR, a mixture combining 60 forward primers for TCR Vbeta segments and 13 reverse primers for TCR Jbeta segments was used. TCRdb carries this immuneACCESS record with in-frame sequences only. Its versions omit some clonotypes, under half of them owing to an unresolved V gene in the studies checked, with the rest unexplained. Across this sample there are about 150,000 clones, with roughly 80% seen only once. 1.5% to 2.5% of the sample is held by the ten biggest clonotypes. Sequencing used PBMCs. The receptors shown here come from a man in his late teens or twenties in good health and CMV-seronegative.

The sample holds one count of this clone. The rearrangement uses TRBV7-3 and TRBJ2-1; 9 nucleotides match TRBD2. The ends lost 5 bases at V and 4 bases at J; junction bases unmatched: 6. Germline CDR1 SGHTA, CDR2 FQGTGA. The CDR3 spans 15 residues. CDR3 sequence: CASSLTSGDYNEQFF. For the CDR3, the DNA is TGTGCCAGCAGCCTGACTAGCGGAGATTACAATGAGCAGTTCTTC.

The rearrangement joins TRBV5-1 to TRBJ2-2; TRBD1 is a possible D gene (5 bases). CDR3 size: 15 residues. Per germline, CDR1 SGHRS and CDR2 YFSETQ. V was cut by 3 bases and J by 7 bases, with 16 bases left in between. The CDR3, as DNA: TGCGCCAGCAGCTCGCCGGGCAGGGTGAACGGGGAGCTGTTTTTT. Its protein is CASSSPGRVNGELFF.

As concerns this clone: Other DNA sequences in this sample translate to the same CDR3. The J gene is TRBJ2-6, the V gene TRBV6-1; D ambiguous. Between the trimmed V and J ends, which lost 3 bases and 0 bases, there was a span of 6 bases. CDR3 size: 15 residues. Germline V lookup: CDR1 MNHNS, CDR2 SASEGT. CDR3: CASSDIVSGANVLTF. For the CDR3, the DNA is TGTGCCAGCAGTGACATAGTCTCTGGGGCCAACGTCCTGACTTTC.

V is TRBV9 and J is TRBJ2-7; TRBD1 is a possible D gene (6 bases). This CDR3 is 14 amino acids long. V was shortened by 0 bases and J by 1 base, with 8 bases between the two germline ends. Germline assignment: CDR1 SGDLS and CDR2 YYNGEE. CDR3 sequence reads: CASSVGGQSYEQYF. CDR3 DNA: TGTGCCAGCAGCGTAGGCGGACAGTCCTACGAGCAGTACTTC.

This clone has just one count. The chain has TRBV28 and TRBJ2-5; D not certain. The CDR3 totals 12 residues. Trimming took off 4 bases at V and 5 bases at J, with 8 bases between the two ends. CDR1 and CDR2 (germline): MDHEN, SYDVKM. This CDR3 is CASSSQVETQYF. In nucleotides, the CDR3 is TGTGCCAGCAGTTCCCAGGTGGAGACCCAGTACTTC.

The chain employs TRBV25-1 and TRBJ1-1; D unresolved. Germline V gene lookup returns CDR1 MGHDK and CDR2 SYGVNS. V lost 7 bases and J lost 2, with 14 bases in between. The CDR3 covers 14 residues. CDR3 protein: CASKEGSFNTEAFF. The CDR3 bases are TGTGCCAGCAAGGAGGGATCTTTTAACACTGAAGCTTTCTTT.

The genes are TRBV7-3 and TRBJ2-5, with 8 bases matching TRBD1. CDR1 SGHTA and CDR2 FQGTGA come from the germline V gene. The CDR3 sequence is 15 residues long. The junction had 10 bases not matched to a gene; V was cut back by 5 bases and J by 5 bases. The CDR3 is CASSRTGMGMETQYF. The CDR3 coding sequence is TGTGCCAGCAGCCGGACAGGGATGGGAATGGAGACCCAGTACTTC. The full variable domain, completed using reference TRBV7-3 and TRBJ2-5, is GAGVSQTPSNKVTEKGKYVELRCDPISGHTALYWYRQSLGQGPEFLIYFQGTGAADDSGLPNDRFFAVRPEGSVSTLKIQRTERGDSAVYLCASSRTGMGMETQYFGPGTRLLVL.

The gene calls are TRBV9 and TRBJ2-6, with 8 bases matching TRBD1. Per germline, CDR1 SGDLS and CDR2 YYNGEE. This CDR3 has 21 amino acids. Unmatched junction bases numbered 18, after V lost 1 base and J lost 3 bases. The CDR3 spells CASSVQARGRGRSYGANVLTF. The CDR3 region has the DNA TGTGCCAGCAGCGTACAGGCCCGGGGCAGGGGGCGTTCTTATGGGGCCAACGTCCTGACTTTC.

The gene calls are TRBV6-5 and TRBJ2-7, with 11 bases fitting TRBD2. J was trimmed by 5 bases and V by 5 bases; bases with no gene match: 8. Germline-derived CDR1 and CDR2 are MNHEY and SVGAGI. The CDR3 has 15 amino acids. Here the CDR3 DNA reads TGTGCCAGCAGTCACCTCACTAGCGGGAGTGACGAGCAGTACTTC. Amino acid sequence: CASSHLTSGSDEQYF.

This clone was seen only once. The gene calls are TRBV5-1 and TRBJ1-1; 8 bases agree with TRBD1. Germline trimming cut 2 bases from V and 1 base from J; bases unmatched to any gene: 7. The CDR3 extends over 16 amino acids. CDR1 and CDR2 from the germline V gene are SGHRS and YFSETQ. The CDR3 DNA follows: TGCGCCAGCAGCTTTGGGTCAGGGGGCCCGAACACTGAAGCTTTCTTT. Residues: CASSFGSGGPNTEAFF.

This sequence joins TRBV7-2 and TRBJ2-4; perhaps TRBD2 as D (6 bases). The V end lost 5 bases, the J end lost 4 bases, and 12 bases lay between the germline ends. Looked up from germline, CDR1 is SGHTA and CDR2 is FQGNSA. This CDR3 contains 14 residues. CDR3 loop: CASSRLAAKNIQYF. The CDR3 region has the DNA TGTGCCAGCAGCCGCTTAGCGGCTAAAAACATTCAGTACTTC.

The CDR3 protein is CSVGGSQEQYF. In DNA form, the CDR3 reads TGCAGCGTTGGTGGCAGTCAAGAGCAGTACTTC. V and J are TRBV29-1 and TRBJ2-7; D is unresolved. Germline values: CDR1 SQVTM, CDR2 ANQGSEA. This CDR3 comprises 11 residues. Between the trimmed V and J ends, which lost 4 bases and 7 bases, there was a span of 11 bases.

This clone occurred a few times. The J gene is TRBJ1-2, the V gene TRBV11-2, with 7 bases that match TRBD1. The CDR3 loop spans 15 amino acids. Germline V lookup: CDR1 SGHAT, CDR2 FQNNGV. The J segment lost 0 bases and the V segment lost 1 base, leaving 2 bases of the junction unmatched. The CDR3 sequence: CASSLVRGTNYGYTF. CDR3 nucleotides: TGTGCCAGCAGCTTAGTCAGGGGGACTAACTATGGCTACACCTTC.

The genes are TRBV13 and TRBJ2-1; TRBD2 matches 11 bases. The CDR3 contains 19 residues. Trimming removed 2 bases from V and 2 bases from J; junction bases left unmatched: 11. Germline V gives CDR1 PRHDT, CDR2 FYEKMQ (reference sequence). The CDR3 loop is CASSLRGYVAGGPYNEQFF. The DNA for the CDR3 is TGTGCCAGCAGCTTAAGGGGGTACGTAGCGGGAGGGCCCTACAATGAGCAGTTCTTC.